This entry lists 31 T cell receptor beta chains sequenced from one sample in a study of blood T cell repertoires in COVID-19. Data came from immunoSEQ multiplex PCR; TCRdb stores just in-frame clones and leaves some out. There are some 30,000 clones in the sample; 65% to 90% occur only once, and more than 10% lies in the top ten. Sequencing input: peripheral blood. Every receptor here comes from a human donor in a cohort sampled during active COVID-19.

The V and J genes are TRBV9 and TRBJ2-5; D remains unclear. This CDR3 is 14 amino acids long. Trimming took off 0 bases at V and 3 bases at J, with 9 bases between the two ends. The V gene's germline CDR1 is SGDLS and CDR2 YYNGEE. CDR3 coding DNA: TGTGCCAGCAGCGTAGACCCCGCAGAAGAGACCCAGTACTTC. This gives the protein CASSVDPAEETQYF.

The rearrangement uses TRBV6-5 and TRBJ2-5; 10 bases align to TRBD2. The CDR3 totals 13 residues. V was pared by 6 bases and J by 5 bases, with 3 bases of the junction left unmatched. Germline CDR1 MNHEY, CDR2 SVGAGI. CDR3 in amino acids: CASSGTSVETQYF. CDR3 sequence (DNA): TGTGCCAGCAGCGGGACTAGCGTCGAGACCCAGTACTTC.

The chain links TRBV28 to TRBJ1-2; tentative D call: TRBD1 (6 bases). CDR3 length equals 15 residues. The V end lost 9 bases, the J end lost 2 bases, and 19 bases lay between the germline ends. CDR1 MDHEN and CDR2 SYDVKM come from the germline V gene. CDR3 sequence reads: CASQGRKSSNYGYTF. DNA of the CDR3: TGTGCCAGTCAGGGGCGAAAGAGCTCGAACTATGGCTACACCTTC.

The chain combines TRBV3-1 (or the pseudogene TRBV3-2) with TRBJ2-1, with 9 nucleotides matching TRBD2. The CDR3 is 16 residues long. V trimming: 0 bases; J trimming: 8 bases; junction bases outside the gene matches: 8. CDR1 and CDR2 from the germline V gene are LGHDT and YNNKEL (reference sequence). This CDR3 is CASSQDMAGGPDEQFF. CDR3 nucleotides: TGTGCCAGCAGCCAAGATATGGCGGGGGGGCCGGATGAGCAGTTCTTC.

The V gene is TRBV6-4, the J gene TRBJ2-3; TRBD2 agrees at 8 bases. After removal of 3 bases from V and 1 base from J, the junction contained 0 bases not matched to a gene. CDR3 length: 14 amino acids. Germline V gene lookup returns CDR1 MRHNA and CDR2 SNTAGT. CDR3 residues: CASSERGGTDTQYF. CDR3 bases: TGTGCCAGCAGTGAGCGGGGGGGCACAGATACGCAGTATTTT.

This chain uses TRBV28 with TRBJ2-7, with TRBD2 as a possible D gene (7 bases). CDR3 length: 15 residues. Trimming pared 7 bases from V and 0 bases from J, leaving 16 bases between. Germline assignment: CDR1 MDHEN and CDR2 SYDVKM. The CDR3 sequence: CASITSGGASYEQYF. The CDR3 DNA is TGTGCCAGCATCACCTCGGGGGGCGCCTCCTACGAGCAGTACTTC. Complete variable domain (other parts from reference TRBV28 and TRBJ2-7): DVKVTQSSRYLVKRTGEKVFLECVQDMDHENMFWYRQDPGLGLRLIYFSYDVKMKEKGDIPEGYSVSREKKERFSLILESASTNQTSMYLCASITSGGASYEQYFGPGTRLTVT.

The gene calls are TRBV2 and TRBJ1-4, with a weak D call TRBD1 (6 bases). CDR1 is SNHLY and CDR2 is FYNNEI in the germline V gene. Trimming took off 11 bases at V and 4 bases at J, with 8 bases between the two ends. The CDR3 length is 11 residues. This chain's CDR3 is CAWTVNEKLFF. CDR3 nucleotides: TGTGCCTGGACAGTTAATGAAAAACTGTTTTTT. The complete variable domain, with remaining parts taken from reference TRBV2 and TRBJ1-4, reads EPEVTQTPSHQVTQMGQEVILRCVPISNHLYFYWYRQILGQKVEFLVSFYNNEISEKSEIFDDQFSVERPDGSNFTLKIRSTKLEDSAMYFCAWTVNEKLFFGSGTQLSVL.

CDR3 residues: CASMNRATGELFF. The CDR3 nucleotides read TGTGCCAGCATGAACAGGGCGACCGGGGAGCTGTTTTTT. The chain uses TRBV6-1 and TRBJ2-2; D may be TRBD1 (6 bases). The germline CDR1 and CDR2 sequences are MNHNS and SASEGT. The CDR3 totals 13 residues. Trimming removed 7 bases at V and 5 bases at J, with 11 bases between.

The chain uses TRBV9 and TRBJ1-6; D may be TRBD1 (6 bases). Germline CDR1 SGDLS, CDR2 YYNGEE. V was pared by 0 bases and J by 10 bases, with 14 bases between. This CDR3 comprises 15 residues. CDR3 nucleotide sequence: TGTGCCAGCAGCGTAGGAGGGGGGGAAGACTCACCCCTCCACTTT. The encoded protein is CASSVGGGEDSPLHF. The variable domain in full, completed from reference TRBV9 and TRBJ1-6, reads DSGVTQTPKHLITATGQRVTLRCSPRSGDLSVYWYQQSLDQGLQFLIQYYNGEERAKGNILERFSAQQFPDLHSELNLSSLELGDSALYFCASSVGGGEDSPLHFGNGTRLTVT.

This chain uses TRBV9 with TRBJ2-3; D not resolved. V gave up 1 base and J gave up 14 bases, with 11 bases separating them. Per germline, CDR1 SGDLS and CDR2 YYNGEE. The length of the CDR3 is 11 residues. CDR3 residues: CASSVFPIPYF. Here the CDR3 DNA reads TGTGCCAGCAGCGTATTCCCAATCCCGTATTTT.

This clone was counted once. The chain couples TRBV28 to TRBJ1-2; tentative D call: TRBD1 (5 bases). V was pared by 2 bases and J by 2 bases, with 12 bases between. The CDR3 covers 15 residues. Germline CDR1 is MDHEN and CDR2 is SYDVKM. CDR3: CASSLTGLWNYGYTF. CDR3 DNA: TGTGCCAGCAGTTTAACGGGACTCTGGAACTATGGCTACACCTTC.

In this sample, this clone turned up a few times. This chain uses TRBV19 with TRBJ2-7; 8 nucleotides align to TRBD1. With 3 bases clipped from V and 4 bases from J, the junction kept 8 bases outside the gene matches. Germline lookup yields CDR1 LNHDA and CDR2 SQIVND (reference sequence). This CDR3 is 15 amino acids long. CDR3 amino acids: CASSISGQGAYEQYF. The CDR3 DNA follows: TGTGCCAGTAGTATTTCGGGGCAGGGGGCTTACGAGCAGTACTTC.

DNA of the CDR3: TGTGCCAGCACTCCGGGACAGTATTCCTACGAGCAGTACTTC. Amino acid sequence: CASTPGQYSYEQYF. V is TRBV6-5 and J is TRBJ2-7; 7 nucleotides align to TRBD1. The CDR3 is 14 amino acids. V was pared by 7 bases and J by 1 base, with 7 bases of the junction left unmatched. Per the germline V gene, CDR1 is MNHEY and CDR2 is SVGAGI.

The CDR3 protein is CASSPGQLSNQPQHF. The CDR3 nucleotides read TGTGCCAGCAGCCCGGGACAGCTTAGCAATCAGCCCCAGCATTTT. The chain has TRBV5-8 and TRBJ1-5; 7 bases agree with TRBD1. Germline V lookup: CDR1 SGHTS, CDR2 YDEGEE. Trimming removed 4 bases from V and 0 bases from J; junction bases left unmatched: 4. This CDR3 spans 15 amino acids.

The chain is built from TRBV9 and TRBJ1-2; TRBD1 is a possible D gene (5 bases). The CDR3 runs 15 residues. Per the germline V gene, CDR1 is SGDLS and CDR2 is YYNGEE. Trimming removed 2 bases at V and 8 bases at J, with 19 bases between. For the CDR3, the DNA is TGTGCCAGCAGCGTCTCCCCCGGGAGGGGCGGGGGCTACACCTTC. This translates into CASSVSPGRGGGYTF. Full variable domain (missing parts from reference TRBV9 and TRBJ1-2): DSGVTQTPKHLITATGQRVTLRCSPRSGDLSVYWYQQSLDQGLQFLIQYYNGEERAKGNILERFSAQQFPDLHSELNLSSLELGDSALYFCASSVSPGRGGGYTFGSGTRLTVV.

This clone appeared a few times. The rearrangement uses TRBV6-1 and TRBJ1-1; 8 nucleotides agree with TRBD1. V shed 1 base and J 3 bases; nucleotides not matched to a gene: 4. This CDR3 spans 15 amino acids. Per germline, CDR1 MNHNS and CDR2 SASEGT. The CDR3 here is CASSEDSGGYTEAFF. Here the CDR3 DNA reads TGTGCCAGCAGTGAAGATTCAGGGGGCTACACTGAAGCTTTCTTT.

The chain links TRBV7-2 to TRBJ2-1, with 8 bases aligning to TRBD1. Looked up from germline, CDR1 is SGHTA and CDR2 is FQGNSA. The J segment lost 2 bases and the V segment lost 6 bases, leaving 9 bases of the junction unmatched. The CDR3 is 16 residues long. The CDR3 DNA sequence: TGTGCCAGCAGGAAGTTAACGGACAGGGCCTACAATGAGCAGTTCTTC. It encodes CASRKLTDRAYNEQFF.

In its sample, this clone was seen once. The chain is built from TRBV7-9 and TRBJ2-7; 7 bases are shared with TRBD1. Germline V gives CDR1 SEHNR, CDR2 FQNEAQ (reference sequence). The CDR3 is made up of 13 amino acids. V lost 3 bases, J lost 6 bases, and 5 bases stayed unmatched. The CDR3 here is CASSFSQGSEQYF. CDR3 sequence (DNA): TGTGCCAGCAGCTTTTCACAGGGGTCCGAGCAGTACTTC.

This clone turned up a few times. This rearrangement joins TRBV6-5 to TRBJ1-2, with 8 bases aligning to TRBD1. The CDR3 sequence is 13 residues long. V was pared by 2 bases and J by 7 bases, with 3 bases of the junction left unmatched. From germline, CDR1 is MNHEY and CDR2 SVGAGI. CDR3 sequence: CASSYPGGTGYTF. In nucleotides, the CDR3 is TGTGCCAGCAGTTACCCAGGGGGCACTGGCTACACCTTC.

This clone has just one count. The chain couples TRBV5-1 to TRBJ2-7, with 8 bases lining up with TRBD2. Germline V gene lookup returns CDR1 SGHRS and CDR2 YFSETQ. Trimming removed 0 bases from V and 2 bases from J; junction bases left unmatched: 7. The CDR3 extends over 16 amino acids. The chain's CDR3 is CASSLVGLASPYEQYF. CDR3 in DNA: TGCGCCAGCAGCTTGGTAGGACTAGCCTCGCCCTACGAGCAGTACTTC.

This chain links TRBV7-8 with TRBJ2-3, with D perhaps TRBD2 (5 bases). Germline V lookup: CDR1 SGHVS, CDR2 FQNEAQ. This CDR3 has 13 residues. V lost 0 bases to trimming and J lost 5 bases, with 6 bases between them. CDR3 nucleotide sequence: TGTGCCAGCAGCTTAGCGCGGGTAGATACGCAGTATTTT. Translating it yields CASSLARVDTQYF.

This sequence joins TRBV7-2 and TRBJ1-6; 7 nucleotides agree with TRBD1. V lost 5 bases, J lost 13 bases, and 11 bases stayed unmatched. Germline values: CDR1 SGHTA, CDR2 FQGNSA. The CDR3 totals 14 residues. Here the CDR3 reads CASSQSQGSPPLHF. The CDR3 coding sequence is TGTGCCAGCAGCCAATCACAGGGGTCCCCCCCCCTCCACTTT.

The CDR3 sequence: CASSPVIAGGSYEQYF. Here the CDR3 DNA reads TGTGCCAGCAGCCCCGTTATAGCGGGGGGTTCCTACGAGCAGTACTTC. The V call is TRBV11-2, the J call TRBJ2-7; 10 positions agree with TRBD2. Germline V gene data show CDR1 as SGHAT and CDR2 as FQNNGV. V dropped 5 bases and J dropped 1; count of bases not matched to a gene: 8. The CDR3 length is 16 residues.

CDR3 nucleotides: TGTGCCAGCAGTCTGGACAGGGTCACTGAAGCTTTCTTT. Protein product: CASSLDRVTEAFF. The chain links TRBV28 to TRBJ1-1; 8 positions match TRBD1. The V and J ends lost 5 bases and 4 bases, in that order; junction bases with no gene match: 3. Germline CDR1 reads MDHEN; CDR2 reads SYDVKM. This CDR3 comprises 13 residues.

In DNA, the CDR3 is TGCGCCAGCAGCACGGGGGCAGGGGGCGGAGGAGTGGCTAATGAAAAACTGTTTTTT. Protein sequence: CASSTGAGGGGVANEKLFF. The chain employs TRBV5-1 and TRBJ1-4; TRBD1 matches 8 bases. This CDR3 comprises 19 residues. V was pared by 4 bases and J by 3 bases, with 17 bases of the junction left unmatched. Germline V gene lookup returns CDR1 SGHRS and CDR2 YFSETQ. The variable domain in full, completed from reference TRBV5-1 and TRBJ1-4, reads KAGVTQTPRYLIKTRGQQVTLSCSPISGHRSVSWYQQTPGQGLQFLFEYFSETQRNKGNFPGRFSGRQFSNSRSEMNVSTLELGDSALYLCASSTGAGGGGVANEKLFFGSGTQLSVL.

The rearrangement joins TRBV7-8 to TRBJ1-5, with D possibly being TRBD1 (5 bases). Looked up from germline, CDR1 is SGHVS and CDR2 is FQNEAQ. This CDR3 is built from 15 residues. Deletions cut 3 bases from V and 6 bases from J, with 15 bases between. The CDR3 is CASSLFQGGSQPQHF. CDR3 coding DNA: TGTGCCAGCAGCTTGTTCCAGGGCGGATCTCAGCCCCAGCATTTT. Full variable domain (remainder filled in from reference TRBV7-8 and TRBJ1-5): GAGVSQSPRYKVAKRGQDVALRCDPISGHVSLFWYQQALGQGPEFLTYFQNEAQLDKSGLPSDRFFAERPEGSVSTLKIQRTQQEDSAVYLCASSLFQGGSQPQHFGDGTRLSIL.

The chain has TRBV19 and TRBJ2-5; TRBD2 matches at 11 bases. The CDR3 length is 15 residues. After removal of 6 bases from V and 5 bases from J, the junction contained 8 bases not matched to a gene. Germline CDR1 reads LNHDA; CDR2 reads SQIVND (reference sequence). The CDR3 DNA reads as TGTGCCAGTAGAGTTAGCGGGGGGGCCGGGGAGACCCAGTACTTC. The encoded protein is CASRVSGGAGETQYF. Full variable domain (outside the CDR3, taken from reference TRBV19 and TRBJ2-5): DGGITQSPKYLFRKEGQNVTLSCEQNLNHDAMYWYRQDPGQGLRLIYYSQIVNDFQKGDIAEGYSVSREKKESFPLTVTSAQKNPTAFYLCASRVSGGAGETQYFGPGTRLLVL.

This clone was observed a handful of times. The chain joins TRBV28 to TRBJ2-7; 9 bases agree with TRBD1. V gave up 5 bases and J gave up 1 base; unmatched junction bases: 15. Germline V gene data show CDR1 as MDHEN and CDR2 as SYDVKM. This CDR3 comprises 18 residues. The CDR3 region is CASSRLPQTGGRSYEQYF. The CDR3 nucleotides are TGTGCCAGCAGTCGACTACCACAGACAGGGGGAAGGTCCTACGAGCAGTACTTC. The entire variable domain, with the rest obtained from reference TRBV28 and TRBJ2-7, is as follows: DVKVTQSSRYLVKRTGEKVFLECVQDMDHENMFWYRQDPGLGLRLIYFSYDVKMKEKGDIPEGYSVSREKKERFSLILESASTNQTSMYLCASSRLPQTGGRSYEQYFGPGTRLTVT.

The rearrangement links TRBV27 to TRBJ2-7; 10 bases line up with TRBD2. The V segment lost 0 bases and the J segment 7 bases; nucleotides outside the gene matches: 6. The CDR3 spans 15 residues. Germline V gene lookup returns CDR1 MNHEY and CDR2 SMNVEV (reference sequence). CDR3 region: CASSLSVLAGSEQYF. Here the CDR3 DNA reads TGTGCCAGCAGTTTATCGGTACTAGCGGGGTCAGAGCAGTACTTC.

V usage is TRBV4-1 and J usage is TRBJ2-3; TRBD1 agrees at 8 bases. Germline loops: CDR1 MGHRA, CDR2 YSYEKL. This CDR3 spans 15 amino acids. Losses at the gene ends were 1 base for V and 2 bases for J; bases not matched to a gene: 2. Written as DNA, the CDR3 is TGCGCCAGCAGCCAAGGGGACAGGAACACAGATACGCAGTATTTT. Translated: CASSQGDRNTDTQYF.

This clone was detected once. This chain uses TRBV11-2 with TRBJ1-6; 9 positions agree with TRBD1. Losses at the gene ends were 3 bases for V and 9 bases for J; bases not matched to a gene: 12. This CDR3 comprises 17 residues. Germline V gene lookup returns CDR1 SGHAT and CDR2 FQNNGV. Written as DNA, the CDR3 is TGTGCCAGCAGCTTGGAGGGGGGGACAGGGTTCTTTTCACCCCTCCACTTT. This codes for CASSLEGGTGFFSPLHF. The variable domain in full, with the rest retrieved from reference TRBV11-2 and TRBJ1-6, is EAGVAQSPRYKIIEKRQSVAFWCNPISGHATLYWYQQILGQGPKLLIQFQNNGVVDDSQLPKDRFSAERLKGVDSTLKIQPAKLEDSAVYLCASSLEGGTGFFSPLHFGNGTRLTVT.